This TCR beta chain was recovered during a study of blood T cell repertoires in COVID-19. CDR1 and CDR2 from the germline V gene are KGHSH and LQKENI. This CDR3 spans 16 amino acids. V lost 6 bases, J lost 0 bases, and 14 bases lay in between. In the original workflow: Reference gene primer amplification yielded estimated nucleated cell counts. Clones were read by immunoSEQ multiplex PCR, and TCRdb kept only the in-frame ones, dropping some. V, J and clone size derive from that table, while D and trimming were established from the DNA sequence. The data hold 350,000 or so clones, with more than 70% observed a single time. This study enrolled people aged about 18 to 100 from about 24 US geographic areas. Cohorts were determined from participant-reported clinical history. The sample holds one count of this clone.

The specimen sequenced was PBMCs or T cells enriched from blood (not recorded which). This chain connects TRBV18 to TRBJ1-4; D possibly corresponds to TRBD1 (6 bases). This clonotype was sampled from a young woman who had been exposed to COVID-19. The CDR3 loop is CASSQDRIPTNEKLFF. The CDR3, as DNA: TGTGCCAGCTCGCAAGACAGGATCCCAACTAATGAAAAACTGTTTTTT.